Here is one T cell receptor beta chain with its context. As yet, its antigen is unknown. The data originate from a study of cytomegalovirus exposure and HLA in healthy donors. Study results and limitations: Reportedly, diagnosis of cytomegalovirus status by the classifier showed high specificity and sensitivity.

Primers: 60 Vbeta forward and 13 Jbeta reverse. Profiling relied on immunoSEQ multiplex PCR, and the TCRdb table lists in-frame clones only, not all of them. The top ten clones hold around 7% of a sample with more than 110,000 clones, over 70% of them seen once. Nominally healthy donors provided the samples, though records likely missed some immune exposures. This clonotype was sampled from a man aged 25-40 years in good health and CMV-seronegative. Source material: PBMCs.

CDR3 in amino acids: CASSYSSDRFTGELFF. The DNA for the CDR3 is TGTGCCAGCAGTTACTCTTCGGACAGATTCACCGGGGAGCTGTTTTTT. V and J are TRBV6-5 and TRBJ2-2, with D possibly TRBD1 on 6 matching bases. CDR1 is MNHEY and CDR2 is SVGAGI in the germline V gene. Trimming removed 0 bases from V and 4 bases from J, with 12 bases in between. There are 16 residues in the CDR3.